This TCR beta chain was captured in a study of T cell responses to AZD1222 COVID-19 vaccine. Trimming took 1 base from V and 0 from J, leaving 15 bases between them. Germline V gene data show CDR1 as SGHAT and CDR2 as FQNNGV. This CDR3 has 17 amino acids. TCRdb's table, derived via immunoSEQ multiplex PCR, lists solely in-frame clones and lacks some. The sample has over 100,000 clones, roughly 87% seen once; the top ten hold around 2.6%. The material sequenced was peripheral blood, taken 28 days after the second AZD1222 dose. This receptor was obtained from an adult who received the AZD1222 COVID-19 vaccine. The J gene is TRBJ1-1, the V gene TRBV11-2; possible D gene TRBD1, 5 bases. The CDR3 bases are TGTGCCAGCAGCTTAGTGGCTGGAGGGACGATGAACACTGAAGCTTTCTTT. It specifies CASSLVAGGTMNTEAFF.